A selection of T cell receptor beta chains follows, all from one sample in a study of T cell changes during pregnancy in multiple sclerosis. Measured with immunoSEQ multiplex PCR; TCRdb has only the in-frame clones, and not every one. The table records tens of thousands of clones, 94% of them present only once. Sequencing used CD4+ T cells from peripheral blood mononuclear cells, obtained after pregnancy. The receptors here all came from a female donor with multiple sclerosis, enrolled in a pregnancy study. Each CDR3 is given with its conserved first and last residue. The D gene is left open where the match is weak. Clone size is given for some rows only: seen once, a few or many times, or a class if the clone is expanded.

TRBD1,TRBV6-5,.,TRBJ1-5,TGTGCCAGCAGTTACTCCACAGGGGGCAATCAGCCCCAGCATTTT,CASSYSTGGNQPQHF
TRBD2,TRBV19,.,TRBJ2-2,TGTGCCAGTAGACGGGGACTAGCGAACACCGGGGAGCTGTTTTTT,CASRRGLANTGELFF
TRBD1,TRBV2,.,TRBJ1-1,TGTGCCAGCTGTATTACAGGGGTCTTGAACACTGAAGCTTTCTTT,CASCITGVLNTEAFF
TRBD1,TRBV6-1,.,TRBJ2-7,TGTGCCAGCAGAGAGGACAGGGAACGCCTTGTGGCGCACTTC,CASREDRERLVAHF
TRBD1,TRBV2,few,TRBJ1-2,TGTGCCAGCAAGGGACAGGGGATCAGTGTCTATGGCTACACCTTC,CASKGQGISVYGYTF
.,TRBV4-1,.,TRBJ2-3,TGCGCCAGCAGCCACCAGTTCGATACGCAGTATTTT,CASSHQFDTQYF
.,TRBV6-1,.,TRBJ2-1,TGTGCCAGCAGTGAAGCGGCAGGATACAATGAGCAGTTCTTC,CASSEAAGYNEQFF
.,TRBV6-5,.,TRBJ1-2,TGTGCCAGCAGTTACAGGCAGGGTCAGGGCTACACCTTC,CASSYRQGQGYTF
TRBD2,TRBV5-1,.,TRBJ2-3,TGCGCCAGCAGCTCCCGGACTAGCGGGGGGGCCGAAGATACGCAGTATTTT,CASSSRTSGGAEDTQYF
TRBD1,TRBV6-1,.,TRBJ2-5,TGTGCCAGCAGTGAAGGGGGACAGCAAGAGACCCAGTACTTC,CASSEGGQQETQYF
.,TRBV5-6,.,TRBJ1-2,TGTGCCAGCAGCGTGGGGGGCCCCTATGGCTACACCTTC,CASSVGGPYGYTF
TRBD1,TRBV11-2,.,TRBJ1-1,TGTGCCAGCAGCTGGGGACAGGCTAATGCTGAAGCTTTCTTT,CASSWGQANAEAFF
TRBD2,TRBV7-7,.,TRBJ2-5,TGTGCTAGCAGCCTACTAGCGGGGGGGCTTGAGACCCAGTACTTC,CASSLLAGGLETQYF
TRBD1,TRBV11-3,.,TRBJ2-1,TGTGCCAGCAGCCGGTGGACAGGAACCGTCAATGAGCAGTTCTTC,CASSRWTGTVNEQFF
TRBD1,TRBV15,.,TRBJ1-2,TGTGCCACCACCCGGGACAGGGGGTTTGGCTACACCTTC,CATTRDRGFGYTF
TRBD2,TRBV10-1,once,TRBJ2-3,TGCGCCAGCAGCCCCGGGACTAGCGGGGGGACGAGGGATACGCAGTATTTT,CASSPGTSGGTRDTQYF
TRBD2,TRBV7-3,.,TRBJ2-7,TGTGCCAGCAGCCCCCTGGGGGGGGAAGTACGTGGCCACGAGCAGTACTTC,CASSPLGGEVRGHEQYF
.,TRBV5-4,.,TRBJ2-5,TGTGCCAGCAGCTTGATCACAGGGCACCAAGAGACCCAGTACTTC,CASSLITGHQETQYF
.,TRBV5-1,.,TRBJ2-2,TGCGCCAGCAGCCTGAGGACAGCTAACACCGGGGAGCTGTTTTTT,CASSLRTANTGELFF
.,TRBV19,.,TRBJ2-6,TGTGCCAGTAGTTTACAGGGTGCTGGGGCCAACGTCCTGACTTTC,CASSLQGAGANVLTF
.,TRBV6-1,.,TRBJ2-1,TGTGCCAGCAGTCCCGACACATGGTACAATGAGCAGTTCTTC,CASSPDTWYNEQFF
TRBD1,TRBV6-1,.,TRBJ1-2,TGTGCCAGCAGTGTAACAGGGGAGGCTGGCTACACCTTC,CASSVTGEAGYTF